Below, one T cell receptor (beta chain) is given with its context. No antigen is known for it. The sample originates from a study of CD8+ T cells in alopecia areata. Study-wide background: It was oral tofacitinib, at 5 to 10 mg twice daily, that treated patients received. Whole-study results and caveats: Lesional scalp, especially alopecia totalis/universalis, showed higher clonality than normal scalp. Scalp samples also yield sequences from resident alphabeta T cells of normal skin.

Treatment reported: oral pan-JAK inhibitor, 5-10 mg twice daily. Collection of lesional scalp punch biopsies and peripheral blood was performed in alopecia areata patients. The length of the CDR3 is 14 residues. V lost 1 base, J lost 0 bases, and 6 bases lay in between. The germline CDR1 and CDR2 sequences are LNHDA and SQIVND (reference sequence). Extraction of RNA preceded its reverse transcription into cDNA, which served as the sequencing template. Profiling relied on immunoSEQ multiplex PCR, and the TCRdb table lists in-frame clones only, not all of them. The repertoire consists of about 13,000 clones, with 65% to 70% occurring once and the leading ten covering about 6.5%.

Sequencing used skin, obtained at week 4, from a patient treated with tofacitinib. This chain uses TRBV19 with TRBJ1-2; D gene unclear. This receptor was taken from a human donor with alopecia areata. In nucleotides, the CDR3 is TGTGCCAGTAGTATAGTTGCAGCTAACTATGGCTACACCTTC. Protein: CASSIVAANYGYTF.